These 7 T cell receptor beta chains were all obtained from the same sample, sequenced in a study of T cells in Graves' hyperthyroidism and ophthalmopathy. The source material, RNA transcripts, was used to amplify TCR beta CDR3 regions. Carried out on the TCR CDR3, a first-round RT-PCR used the HTBI primer set. TCRdb ran MiXCR on the multiplex PCR reads and lists one entry per CDR3 protein. The sample contains approximately 600,000 distinct CDR3 sequences, around 13% of which appear only once. The sequencing input was blood. Receptors originate from a woman aged 25 to 39 with Graves' hyperthyroidism that later progressed to Graves' ophthalmopathy.

V and J are TRBV6-1 and TRBJ2-6; a possible D gene is TRBD1 (5 bases). This CDR3 is 15 amino acids long. V lost 4 bases, J lost 4 bases, and 11 bases lay in between. Germline-derived CDR1 and CDR2 are MNHNS and SASEGT. Here the CDR3 DNA reads TGTGCCAGCAGTGTCGACAGACGAGGGGCCAACGTCCTGACTTTC. Encoded protein: CASSVDRRGANVLTF.

This clonotype was detected many times. The chain couples TRBV11-3 to TRBJ2-3; D unresolved. The CDR3 has 12 amino acids. The germline gives CDR1 SGHNT, CDR2 YENEEA. Trimming left V 0 bases short and J 6 bases short, with 4 bases between. The CDR3 region has the DNA TGTGCCAGCAGCTTAGATGGTGATACGCAGTATTTT. Translation gives CASSLDGDTQYF.

This clonotype occurred many times. The J gene is TRBJ1-2, the V gene TRBV20-1, with D unresolved. CDR3 length: 10 residues. Deletions cut 0 bases from V and 8 bases from J, with 4 bases between. CDR1 DFQATT and CDR2 SNEGSKA come from the germline V gene (reference sequence). The CDR3: CSAREEGYTF. The CDR3 coding sequence is TGCAGTGCTAGAGAGGAGGGCTACACCTTC.

As to this clonotype: A much larger clone lies a single base off, so this may be a read error. This chain connects TRBV28 to TRBJ2-7; D unresolved. This CDR3 contains 11 residues. CDR1 and CDR2 (germline): MDHEN, SYDVKM. DNA for the CDR3: TGTGCCAGCAGTTTTAGAGAAGAGCAGCACTTC. It yields the protein CASSFREEQHF.

J is TRBJ1-1 and V is TRBV20-1; tentative D call: TRBD1 (5 bases). The V gene lost 3 bases and the J gene lost 1 base, with 12 bases spanning the gap. The V gene's germline CDR1 is DFQATT and CDR2 SNEGSKA (reference sequence). This CDR3 has 14 amino acids. The CDR3 sequence is CSASQGGANTEAFF. The CDR3 nucleotides read TGCAGTGCTAGCCAGGGAGGAGCGAACACTGAAGCTTTCTTT.

The chain employs TRBV12-5 and TRBJ1-4; possible D gene TRBD1, 6 bases. V lost 0 bases and J 7 bases, leaving 15 bases between the germline ends. There are 16 residues in the CDR3. Germline CDR1 LGHNT, CDR2 FRNRAP. The CDR3 DNA reads as TGTGCTAGTGGTTTGGTACTAGGGGGGTTGGGTGAAAAACTGTTTTTT. Translated: CASGLVLGGLGEKLFF.

This clonotype was detected only once. The rearrangement links TRBV2 to TRBJ1-2; TRBD1 aligns across 8 bases. The V gene's germline CDR1 is SNHLY and CDR2 FYNNEI. V gave up 7 bases and J gave up 4 bases; unmatched junction bases: 5. The CDR3 has 13 residues. The CDR3 spells CASNGQGFYGYTF. CDR3 sequence (DNA): TGTGCCAGCAACGGACAGGGTTTCTATGGCTACACCTTC.